The clone carrying this TCR beta chain has only a few counts. The data originate from a study of blood T cell repertoires in COVID-19. Losses at the gene ends were 1 base for V and 7 bases for J; bases not matched to a gene: 3. This CDR3 is 15 amino acids long. Germline V gives CDR1 SGHAT, CDR2 FQDESV (reference sequence). In the authors' workflow: Researchers report that nucleated cell counts were estimated from reference gene primer amplification. Measured with immunoSEQ multiplex PCR; TCRdb has only the in-frame clones, and not every one. The V and J calls and clone size were taken over from that table, and D and trimming were inferred from the DNA. The sample holds about 230,000 clones, 85% to 90% seen once.

The gene calls are TRBV11-1 and TRBJ2-2, with TRBD1 identical over 10 bases. This receptor was identified in a man aged 45-65 years with COVID-19, enrolled during active disease. The material sequenced was peripheral blood. This chain's CDR3 is CASSLGQGAIGELFF. CDR3 coding DNA: TGTGCCAGCAGCTTAGGACAGGGGGCAATCGGGGAGCTGTTTTTT.